The 4 T cell receptor beta chains presented below share a single source sample, sequenced in a study of immune evolution from preneoplasia to lung adenocarcinoma. Generated by immunoSEQ multiplex PCR, the TCRdb table keeps only in-frame clones and is missing some. Of nearly 5,500 clones in the sample, approximately 84% were seen once. Material: FFPE invasive lung adenocarcinoma tissue. These receptors were taken from a person aged 50-75 years with lung adenocarcinoma.

Only a few counts were recorded for this clone. This chain links TRBV10-3 with TRBJ1-3; 8 bases match TRBD1. With 6 bases clipped from V and 2 bases from J, the junction kept 6 bases outside the gene matches. The V gene's germline CDR1 is ENHRY and CDR2 SYGVKD. This CDR3 has 15 residues. CDR3 sequence reads: CAISLRDRPGNTIYF. CDR3 DNA sequence: TGTGCCATCAGCCTAAGGGACAGGCCTGGAAACACCATATATTTT.

This chain connects TRBV5-1 to TRBJ1-4; 8 bases are a match to TRBD1. Germline CDR1 reads SGHRS; CDR2 reads YFSETQ. The CDR3 has 14 amino acids. V was clipped by 10 bases and J by 6 bases; unmatched bases: 11. CDR3 region: CASSDVQGDEKLFF. The CDR3 DNA sequence: TGCGCCTCCTCAGATGTACAGGGGGATGAAAAACTGTTTTTT. Full variable domain (missing parts from reference TRBV5-1 and TRBJ1-4): KAGVTQTPRYLIKTRGQQVTLSCSPISGHRSVSWYQQTPGQGLQFLFEYFSETQRNKGNFPGRFSGRQFSNSRSEMNVSTLELGDSALYLCASSDVQGDEKLFFGSGTQLSVL.

The chain combines TRBV10-3 with TRBJ2-3; TRBD1 aligns across 8 bases. Germline loops: CDR1 ENHRY, CDR2 SYGVKD. The CDR3 totals 16 residues. The V segment lost 4 bases and the J segment 0 bases; nucleotides outside the gene matches: 6. The CDR3 DNA reads as TGTGCCATCAGTGGAACCGACAGGGGCAGCACAGATACGCAGTATTTT. Amino acids: CAISGTDRGSTDTQYF.

The V call is TRBV4-2, the J call TRBJ2-3; 7 positions match TRBD1. Germline CDR1 reads LGHNA; CDR2 reads YNFKEQ. After removal of 4 bases from V and 7 bases from J, the junction contained 2 bases not matched to a gene. The CDR3 has 12 residues. CDR3 sequence (DNA): TGTGCCAGCAGCCCAGGGGGTAATACGCAGTATTTT. It translates to CASSPGGNTQYF.